This T cell receptor beta chain was observed in a study of blood T cell repertoires in COVID-19. For the study at large: T cells, B-cell-depleted T cells, or PBMCs supplied cDNA or gDNA.

In the original workflow: Reference gene primer amplification yielded estimated nucleated cell counts. Here immunoSEQ multiplex PCR was the method, and the copy in TCRdb shows in-frame clones only, minus some. V and J calls plus clone size are reproduced from that table; the DNA served to infer D and trimming. Of some 87,000 clones in the sample, 78% were seen once. The junction had 10 bases not matched to a gene; V was cut back by 0 bases and J by 5 bases. The CDR3 has 18 amino acids. Germline loops: CDR1 SGHDT, CDR2 YYEEEE. The source material was peripheral blood. This TCR derives from a human donor in a cohort sampled during active COVID-19. The genes are TRBV5-6 and TRBJ2-5; TRBD2 agrees at 13 bases. CDR3 sequence reads: CASSLDGTSGILWETQYF. Here the CDR3 DNA reads TGTGCCAGCAGCTTGGATGGGACTAGCGGGATTTTGTGGGAGACCCAGTACTTC.